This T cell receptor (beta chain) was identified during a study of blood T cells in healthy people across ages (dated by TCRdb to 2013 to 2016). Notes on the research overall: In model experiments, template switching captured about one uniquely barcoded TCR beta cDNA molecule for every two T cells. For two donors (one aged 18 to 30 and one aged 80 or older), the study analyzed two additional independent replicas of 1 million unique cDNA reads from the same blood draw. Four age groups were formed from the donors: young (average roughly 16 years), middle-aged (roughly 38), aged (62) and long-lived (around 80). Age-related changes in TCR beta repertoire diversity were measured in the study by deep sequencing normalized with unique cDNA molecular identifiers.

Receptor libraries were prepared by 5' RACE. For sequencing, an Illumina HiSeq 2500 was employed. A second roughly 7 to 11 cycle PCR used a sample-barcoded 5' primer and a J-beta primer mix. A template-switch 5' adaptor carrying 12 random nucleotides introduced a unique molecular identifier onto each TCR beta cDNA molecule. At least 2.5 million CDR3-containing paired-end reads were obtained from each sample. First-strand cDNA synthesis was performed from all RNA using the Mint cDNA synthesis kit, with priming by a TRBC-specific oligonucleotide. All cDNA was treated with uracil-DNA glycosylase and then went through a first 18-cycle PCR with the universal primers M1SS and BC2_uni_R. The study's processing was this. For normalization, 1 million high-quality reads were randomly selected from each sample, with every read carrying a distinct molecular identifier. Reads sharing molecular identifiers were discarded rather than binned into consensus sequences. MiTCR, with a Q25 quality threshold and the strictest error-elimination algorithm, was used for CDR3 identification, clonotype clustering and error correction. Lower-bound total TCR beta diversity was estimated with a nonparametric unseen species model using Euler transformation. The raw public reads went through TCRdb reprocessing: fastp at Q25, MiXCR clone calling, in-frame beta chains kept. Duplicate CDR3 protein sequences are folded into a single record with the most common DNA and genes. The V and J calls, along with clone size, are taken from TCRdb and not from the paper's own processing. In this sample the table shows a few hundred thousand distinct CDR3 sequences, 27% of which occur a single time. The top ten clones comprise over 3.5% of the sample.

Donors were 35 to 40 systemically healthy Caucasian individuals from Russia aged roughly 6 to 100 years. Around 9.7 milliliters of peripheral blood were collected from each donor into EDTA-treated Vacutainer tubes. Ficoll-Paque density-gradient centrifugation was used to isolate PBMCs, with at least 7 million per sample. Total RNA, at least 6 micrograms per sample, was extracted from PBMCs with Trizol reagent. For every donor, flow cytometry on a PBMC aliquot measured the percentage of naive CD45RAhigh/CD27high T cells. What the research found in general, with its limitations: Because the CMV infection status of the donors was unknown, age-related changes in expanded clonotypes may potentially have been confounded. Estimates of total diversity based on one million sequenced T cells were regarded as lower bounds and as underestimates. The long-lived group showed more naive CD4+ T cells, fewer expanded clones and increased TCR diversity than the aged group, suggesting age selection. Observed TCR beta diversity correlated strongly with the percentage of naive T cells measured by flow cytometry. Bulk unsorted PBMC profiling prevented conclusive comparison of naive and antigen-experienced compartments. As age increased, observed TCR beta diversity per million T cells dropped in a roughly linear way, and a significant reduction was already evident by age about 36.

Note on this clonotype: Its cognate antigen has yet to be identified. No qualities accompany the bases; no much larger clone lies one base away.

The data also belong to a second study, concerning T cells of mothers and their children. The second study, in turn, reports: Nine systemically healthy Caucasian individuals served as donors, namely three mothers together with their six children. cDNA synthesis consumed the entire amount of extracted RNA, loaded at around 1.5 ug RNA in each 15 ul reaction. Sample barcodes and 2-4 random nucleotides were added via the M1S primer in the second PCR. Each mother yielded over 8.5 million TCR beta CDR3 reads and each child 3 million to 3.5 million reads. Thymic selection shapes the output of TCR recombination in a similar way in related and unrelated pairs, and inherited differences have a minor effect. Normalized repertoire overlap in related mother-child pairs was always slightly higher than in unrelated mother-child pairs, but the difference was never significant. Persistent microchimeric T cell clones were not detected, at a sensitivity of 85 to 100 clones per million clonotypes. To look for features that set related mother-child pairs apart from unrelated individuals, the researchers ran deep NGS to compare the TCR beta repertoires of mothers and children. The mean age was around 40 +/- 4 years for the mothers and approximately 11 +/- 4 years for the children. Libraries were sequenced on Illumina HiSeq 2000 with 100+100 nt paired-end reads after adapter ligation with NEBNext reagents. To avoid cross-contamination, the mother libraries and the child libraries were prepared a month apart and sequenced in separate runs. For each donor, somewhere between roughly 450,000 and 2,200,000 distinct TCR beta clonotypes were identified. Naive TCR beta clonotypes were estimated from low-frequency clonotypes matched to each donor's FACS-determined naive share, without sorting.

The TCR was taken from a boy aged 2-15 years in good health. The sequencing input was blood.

The CDR3 region reads CASGFGVTGELFF. The nucleotide sequence reads TGTGCTAGTGGTTTCGGGGTTACCGGGGAGCTGTTTTTT. This chain is built from TRBV12-5 and TRBJ2-2; a tentative D match to TRBD2 spans 5 bases. Between the V and J ends, shortened by 3 bases and 5 bases respectively, the junction contains 7 bases. The CDR3 sequence holds 13 residues, the cysteine and phenylalanine included. Just CDR3 DNA is preserved here, 39 bases in frame from base 1. Based on the germline V gene, the CDR1 and CDR2 sequences are LGHNT and FRNRAP.